This TCR beta chain originates from a study of blood T cells in healthy people across ages. Study as a whole: Capture by template switching was about one barcoded beta molecule per two T cells.

General study points: Age advanced and TCR beta diversity per million T cells fell, roughly linearly. Both higher diversity and more naive CD4+ cells marked long-lived donors when set against aged donors.

The use of a sample-barcoded 5' primer and a J-beta primer mix characterized a second PCR of roughly 6 to 11 cycles. A template-switch adaptor that had 12 random nucleotides put a tag on each cDNA molecule. TCRdb analysed the 5' RACE reads with MiXCR anew, one entry per CDR3 protein. The sample has about a million distinct CDR3 sequences, 40% to 60% seen once. A note on this clonotype: Its matching antigen is unknown.

Unmatched junction bases numbered 17, after V lost 4 bases and J lost 9 bases. The germline V gene has CDR1 SGHAT and CDR2 FQNNGV. This CDR3 has 16 amino acids. This TCR came from a man under 40 in good health. V and J are TRBV11-2 and TRBJ2-5, with 7 bases aligning to TRBD2. Sequences were obtained from blood. The CDR3 reads CASSYLADKKGESQYF. As DNA, the CDR3 is TGTGCCAGCAGCTACCTAGCGGATAAAAAAGGGGAGTCCCAGTACTTC.